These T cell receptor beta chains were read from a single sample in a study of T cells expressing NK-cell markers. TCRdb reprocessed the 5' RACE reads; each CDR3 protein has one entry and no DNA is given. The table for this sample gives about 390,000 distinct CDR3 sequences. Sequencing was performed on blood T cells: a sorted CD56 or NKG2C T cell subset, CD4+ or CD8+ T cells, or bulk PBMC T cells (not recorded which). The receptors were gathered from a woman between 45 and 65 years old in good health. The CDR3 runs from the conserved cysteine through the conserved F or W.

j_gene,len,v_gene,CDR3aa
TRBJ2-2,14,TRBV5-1,CASSLTKRTGELFF
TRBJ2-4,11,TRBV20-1,CSARVAEGMYF
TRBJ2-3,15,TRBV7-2,CASSLGDGATDTQYF
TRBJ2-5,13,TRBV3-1,CASSQWLGETQYF
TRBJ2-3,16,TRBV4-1,CASSQVGGLSTDTQYF
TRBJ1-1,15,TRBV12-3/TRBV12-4,CASSRSTVQNTEAFF
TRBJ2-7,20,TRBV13,CASSLSPPNIIAGPSYEQYF
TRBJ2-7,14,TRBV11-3,CASRREGSSYEQYF
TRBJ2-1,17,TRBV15,CATSREAGWIGGNEQFF
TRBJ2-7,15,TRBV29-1,CSVDVGTGGIYEQYF
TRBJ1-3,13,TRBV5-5,CASSSWGGNTIYF
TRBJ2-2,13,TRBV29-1,CSGQGVNIGELFF
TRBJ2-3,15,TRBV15,CATQWTSGSPDTQYF
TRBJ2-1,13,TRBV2,CASSERRFNEQFF
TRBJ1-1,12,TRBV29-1,CSVGTGVIEAFF
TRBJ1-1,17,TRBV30,CAWSVRVGTGRNTEAFF
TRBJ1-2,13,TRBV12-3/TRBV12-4,CASSFIRLYGYTF
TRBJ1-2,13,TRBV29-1,CSVEIQGGYGYTF
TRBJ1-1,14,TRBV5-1,CASSLDGNRAEAFF
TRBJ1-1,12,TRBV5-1,CASSYREGSAFF
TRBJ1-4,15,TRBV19,CASGAAGSVYEKLFF
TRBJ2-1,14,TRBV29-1,CSVVRLHIGNEQFF
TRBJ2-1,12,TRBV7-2,CASRQGGHEQFF
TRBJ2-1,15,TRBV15,CATSESRQGIHEQFF
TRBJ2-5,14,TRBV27,CASSPQGAYETQYF
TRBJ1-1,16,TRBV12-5,CASGQARTGKDTEAFF
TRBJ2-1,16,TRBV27,CASRTSGSSLYNEQFF
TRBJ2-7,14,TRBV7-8,CASSWGTGDTEQYF
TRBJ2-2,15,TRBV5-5,CASSLDRVNTGELFF
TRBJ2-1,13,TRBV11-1,CASSLLRGNEQFF
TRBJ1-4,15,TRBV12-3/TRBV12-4,CASSEIWGTNEKLFF
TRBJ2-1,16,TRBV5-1,CASSPGSPTFVGEQFF
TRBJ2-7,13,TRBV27,CASSPQTGNEQYF
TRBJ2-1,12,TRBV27,CASGTWHNEQFF
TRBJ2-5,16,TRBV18,CASSPPNGRVQETQYF
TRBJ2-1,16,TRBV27,CASSLPGLLSYNEQFF
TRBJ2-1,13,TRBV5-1,CASSPSGSAPWFF
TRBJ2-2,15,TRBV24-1,CATSDRLAGVGELFF
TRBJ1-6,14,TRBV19,CASSTDSYDSPLHF